The 32 T cell receptor beta chains below come from one sample, sequenced in a study of T-cell reconstitution after alpha-beta-depleted transplantation in children. This sample's TCRbeta library carried unique molecular identifier barcodes. TCRdb analysed the PCR reads with MiXCR anew, one entry per CDR3 protein. This table holds roughly 220,000 distinct CDR3 sequences, around 7.7% found once. The input for sequencing was PBMCs, mostly from graft donor cells, taken 360 days after TCRalphabeta/CD19-depleted stem cell transplant. The source of these receptors is a male patient aged 2-10 years who had a stem cell transplant for acute myeloid leukemia, so the T cells may come from the graft donor.

Ten or more counts support this clonotype. This CDR3 is CASSERGQNTGELFF. The CDR3 DNA reads TGTGCCAGCAGTGAAAGGGGGCAAAACACCGGGGAGCTGTTTTTT. V and J are TRBV6-1 and TRBJ2-2; TRBD1 aligns across 7 bases. CDR1 is MNHNS, CDR2 SASEGT, per germline. The junction had 2 bases not matched to a gene; V was cut back by 2 bases and J by 2 bases. This CDR3 is 15 amino acids long.

This clonotype has more than one count but fewer than ten. This chain uses TRBV7-2 with TRBJ2-7; D is uncertain. This CDR3 has 14 residues. The V gene lost 2 bases and the J gene lost 4 bases, with 12 bases spanning the gap. Germline V gives CDR1 SGHTA, CDR2 FQGNSA. Here the CDR3 DNA reads TGTGCCAGCAGCTTAACGGCAGGAGTATACGAGCAGTACTTC. Residues: CASSLTAGVYEQYF.

This clonotype has a handful of counts. The chain couples TRBV20-1 to TRBJ2-2; D may be TRBD1 (6 bases). This CDR3 is 16 amino acids long. Germline V gives CDR1 DFQATT, CDR2 SNEGSKA (reference sequence). With 5 bases removed from V and 0 bases from J, the gap between germline ends came to 16 bases. The CDR3 loop is CSALRVGGPNTGELFF. The CDR3 DNA reads TGCAGTGCTCTAAGAGTTGGGGGCCCGAACACCGGGGAGCTGTTTTTT.

This clonotype was detected only a few times. The chain's CDR3 is CSARDRDNEQFF. In DNA form, the CDR3 reads TGCAGTGCTAGAGACAGAGACAATGAGCAGTTCTTC. The chain links TRBV20-1 to TRBJ2-1, with unresolved D. CDR1 and CDR2 (germline): DFQATT, SNEGSKA (reference sequence). The CDR3 covers 12 residues. The V and J ends lost 0 bases and 5 bases respectively, with 5 bases between them.

This clonotype was counted many times. This chain connects TRBV12-3 or TRBV12-4 to TRBJ1-1; 8 bases agree with TRBD1. The CDR3 runs to 15 residues. J gave up 0 bases and V 3 bases, and 3 bases lay outside the gene matches. The CDR3 nucleotides are TGTGCCAGCAGTTTCGCGACAGGGGTGAACACTGAAGCTTTCTTT. This sequence encodes CASSFATGVNTEAFF.

This clonotype was recorded a few times. This chain uses TRBV10-3 with TRBJ1-1; the match to TRBD1 covers 8 bases. The J segment lost 1 base and the V segment lost 3 bases, leaving 7 bases of the junction unmatched. The CDR3 is made up of 16 amino acids. From germline, CDR1 is ENHRY and CDR2 SYGVKD. The CDR3 loop reads CAISEYGTGRNTEAFF. The CDR3 DNA sequence: TGTGCCATCAGTGAATACGGGACAGGCAGGAACACTGAAGCTTTCTTT.

This clonotype was picked up many times. The chain has TRBV20-1 and TRBJ2-1; 8 nucleotides agree with TRBD1. This CDR3 region has 16 residues. The V gene's germline CDR1 is DFQATT and CDR2 SNEGSKA (reference sequence). V lost 3 bases and J lost 5; bases outside the gene matches: 12. This CDR3 reads CSASRRRGQGHNEQFF. In DNA form, the CDR3 reads TGCAGTGCTAGTAGACGCAGGGGGCAAGGTCACAATGAGCAGTTCTTC.

This clonotype came up many times. The chain uses TRBV5-1 and TRBJ2-7; D might be TRBD2 (5 bases). Germline V lookup: CDR1 SGHRS, CDR2 YFSETQ. The ends were cut back, 3 bases at V and 6 bases at J, with 22 bases in the middle. The CDR3 sequence is 16 residues long. This chain's CDR3 is CASSSWAGLVAGEQYF. In DNA, the CDR3 is TGCGCCAGCAGCTCCTGGGCCGGGTTGGTTGCGGGCGAGCAGTACTTC.

The chain combines TRBV7-2 with TRBJ2-4, with D perhaps matching TRBD1 (5 bases). This CDR3 spans 16 amino acids. From germline, CDR1 is SGHTA and CDR2 FQGNSA. The V gene lost 1 base and the J gene lost 7 bases, with 17 bases spanning the gap. The CDR3 DNA sequence: TGTGCCAGCAGCTTAGAAGGGCGCAGGGATGGTAACATTCAGTACTTC. Translating gives CASSLEGRRDGNIQYF.

This clonotype has only a few counts. The gene calls are TRBV12-3 or TRBV12-4 and TRBJ1-5; maybe TRBD1 (5 bases). V was clipped by 2 bases and J by 1 base, with 18 bases between them. The CDR3 is 18 residues long. DNA for the CDR3: TGTGCCAGCAGTTTAAAGGGGTGGACACTATTAAGCAATCAGCCCCAGCATTTT. This encodes CASSLKGWTLLSNQPQHF.

This clonotype was counted at least ten times. The rearrangement links TRBV29-1 to TRBJ2-1; D perhaps matches TRBD1 (6 bases). Trimming removed 0 bases at V and 4 bases at J, with 16 bases between. This CDR3 spans 16 amino acids. Germline-derived CDR1 and CDR2 are SQVTM and ANQGSEA. The CDR3 nucleotides read TGCAGCGTTGAAGATGCCCGGGCAGGGGCGTACAATGAGCAGTTCTTC. It yields the protein CSVEDARAGAYNEQFF.

The chain joins TRBV12-3 or TRBV12-4 to TRBJ2-2; the D gene could be TRBD1 or TRBD2 (5 bases each). V was cut by 2 bases and J by 6 bases, with 13 bases left in between. The CDR3 is made up of 15 amino acids. The CDR3 reads CASSLSRQGAGELFF. For the CDR3, the DNA is TGTGCCAGCAGTTTATCTCGGCAGGGAGCCGGGGAGCTGTTTTTT.

The rearrangement joins TRBV18 to TRBJ2-5; D remains unclear. The CDR3 length is 13 residues. Germline V lookup: CDR1 KGHSH, CDR2 LQKENI. Trimming shortened V by 5 bases and J by 9 bases, and 16 bases separated the two germline ends. CDR3 protein: CASSSPEIGAQYF. CDR3 nucleotides: TGTGCCAGCTCATCCCCTGAGATTGGGGCCCAGTACTTC.

This chain links TRBV5-1 with TRBJ1-4; the D is unclear. Germline CDR1 reads SGHRS; CDR2 reads YFSETQ. Trimming removed 0 bases at V and 0 bases at J, with 6 bases between. This CDR3 comprises 15 residues. The DNA of the CDR3 is TGCGCCAGCAGCTTGGCGGCGGCAACTAATGAAAAACTGTTTTTT. Amino acid sequence: CASSLAAATNEKLFF.

The chain is built from TRBV5-1 and TRBJ1-5, with 7 bases that match TRBD1. Germline CDR1 SGHRS, CDR2 YFSETQ. Unmatched junction bases numbered 5, after V lost 5 bases and J lost 0 bases. The CDR3 consists of 15 residues. The DNA for the CDR3 is TGCGCCAGCAGTCCAGGGGGGATTAGCAATCAGCCCCAGCATTTT. This translates into CASSPGGISNQPQHF.

The chain has TRBV29-1 and TRBJ2-7, with TRBD1 identical over 9 bases. CDR1 and CDR2 (germline): SQVTM, ANQGSEA. The CDR3 has 14 residues. V lost 7 bases and J lost 3; bases outside the gene matches: 10. This chain's CDR3 is CSAIDRDRDYEQYF. The DNA for the CDR3 is TGCAGCGCGATTGACCGGGACAGGGACTACGAGCAGTACTTC.

This clonotype was recorded a few times. The chain links TRBV9 to TRBJ2-2, with a tentative D call TRBD1 (6 bases). V shed 2 bases and J shed 7 bases, with 9 bases lying between them. CDR3 length equals 13 residues. CDR1 and CDR2 (germline): SGDLS, YYNGEE. CDR3 nucleotide sequence: TGTGCCAGCAGCGTCACAGGGCACGGGGAGCTGTTTTTT. Protein product: CASSVTGHGELFF.

This clonotype was recorded at least ten times. This chain uses TRBV20-1 with TRBJ2-7; no clear D. Trimming shortened V by 7 bases and J by 3 bases, and 13 bases separated the two germline ends. The germline V gene has CDR1 DFQATT and CDR2 SNEGSKA (reference sequence). The CDR3 extends over 12 amino acids. The CDR3 is CSVLVLGYEQYF. CDR3 bases: TGCAGTGTTTTAGTCCTCGGCTACGAGCAGTACTTC.

The chain carries TRBV7-9 and TRBJ2-3, with 10 positions matching TRBD2. Germline assignment: CDR1 SEHNR and CDR2 FQNEAQ (reference sequence). V was clipped by 3 bases and J by 2 bases; unmatched bases: 5. The CDR3 covers 16 residues. Here the CDR3 DNA reads TGTGCCAGCAGCTTCGGACTAGCGGCTGCCACAGATACGCAGTATTTT. Amino acid sequence: CASSFGLAAATDTQYF.

This clonotype was found many times. The DNA of the CDR3 is TGTGCCAGCAGTTTAAACGACAATGAGCAGTTCTTC. Protein: CASSLNDNEQFF. The J gene is TRBJ2-1, the V gene TRBV12-3 or TRBV12-4; D is unresolved. V dropped 2 bases and J dropped 5 bases, with 4 bases sitting between them. CDR3 size: 12 residues.

This clonotype came up many times. J is TRBJ2-2 and V is TRBV12-3 or TRBV12-4; D remains unclear. The CDR3 contains 12 residues. V lost 4 bases and J lost 6, with 6 bases in between. CDR3 nucleotides: TGTGCCAGCAGTTACAGCGCCGGGGAGCTGTTTTTT. Translated, it gives CASSYSAGELFF.

This clonotype was picked up a small number of times. The chain joins TRBV20-1 to TRBJ1-1; 7 bases fit TRBD1. CDR3 length: 11 residues. CDR1 and CDR2 from the germline V gene are DFQATT and SNEGSKA (reference sequence). V lost 6 bases and J lost 7; bases outside the gene matches: 5. The chain's CDR3 is CSAPRTGEAFF. The CDR3 region has the DNA TGCAGTGCCCCAAGGACAGGTGAAGCTTTCTTT.

This clonotype was recorded a few times. The chain carries TRBV27 and TRBJ1-5, with D possibly TRBD1 on 5 matching bases. CDR1 and CDR2 (germline): MNHEY, SMNVEV (reference sequence). The CDR3 has 13 amino acids. V was clipped by 5 bases and J by 4 bases, with 9 bases between them. The CDR3 DNA follows: TGTGCCAGCAGTGGGGAGGGGAATCAGCCCCAGCATTTT. This translates into CASSGEGNQPQHF.

This clonotype was picked up many times. The chain has TRBV12-3 or TRBV12-4 and TRBJ1-1, with a possible D match to TRBD1 (5 bases). Trimming took off 6 bases at V and 2 bases at J, with 16 bases between the two ends. The CDR3 is made up of 15 amino acids. The CDR3, as DNA: TGTGCCAGCAGAAGGGACCGTCTAGTTAACACTGAAGCTTTCTTT. As protein: CASRRDRLVNTEAFF.

The chain links TRBV12-3 or TRBV12-4 to TRBJ1-4; D possibly corresponds to TRBD1 (5 bases). The germline V and J ends were trimmed by 6 bases and 8 bases, with 13 bases remaining between them. The CDR3 covers 13 residues. The CDR3 region is CASSGTLAEKLFF. CDR3 bases: TGTGCCAGCAGCGGGACCTTAGCGGAAAAACTGTTTTTT.

This clonotype was counted ten times or more. This chain connects TRBV15 to TRBJ2-1; D call uncertain. This CDR3 region has 15 residues. CDR1 LNHNV and CDR2 YYDKDF come from the germline V gene (reference sequence). Between the trimmed V and J ends, which lost 2 bases and 0 bases, there was a span of 8 bases. DNA for the CDR3: TGTGCCACCAGCAGAAGGCAGAGCTCCTACAATGAGCAGTTCTTC. It yields the protein CATSRRQSSYNEQFF.

In the case of this clonotype: A much larger clone differs by one base, so this may be a read error. The rearrangement joins TRBV20-1 to TRBJ2-1; no clear D. This CDR3 is 12 amino acids long. CDR1 and CDR2 from the germline V gene are DFQATT and SNEGSKA (reference sequence). Trimming removed 0 bases from V and 12 bases from J, with 12 bases in between. CDR3 nucleotide sequence: TGCAGTGCTAGAGATGTCCAGGATAGGCAGTTCTTC. Amino acids: CSARDVQDRQFF.

V usage is TRBV3-1 and J usage is TRBJ1-1; no reliable D call. V lost 2 bases and J lost 5, with 12 bases in between. CDR1 and CDR2 (germline): LGHDT, YNNKEL (reference sequence). This CDR3 contains 14 residues. The CDR3 DNA reads as TGTGCCAGCAGCCAACGAGGGCCGGAGACTGAAGCTTTCTTT. As protein: CASSQRGPETEAFF.

The chain has TRBV12-3 or TRBV12-4 and TRBJ1-2, with TRBD1 matching over 11 bases. The length of the CDR3 is 16 residues. Unmatched junction bases numbered 7, after V lost 3 bases and J lost 4 bases. CDR3 amino acids: CASSFGQGALSYGYTF. The CDR3 nucleotides read TGTGCCAGCAGTTTCGGACAGGGGGCGCTGAGCTATGGCTACACCTTC.

The gene calls are TRBV4-1 and TRBJ2-1, with D unclear. Germline loops: CDR1 MGHRA, CDR2 YSYEKL. The CDR3 has 15 residues. V shed 0 bases and J shed 4 bases, with 10 bases lying between them. Here the CDR3 reads CASSQEDKSYNEQFF. CDR3 DNA sequence: TGCGCCAGCAGCCAAGAAGATAAGAGTTACAATGAGCAGTTCTTC.

This clonotype has ten or more counts. The chain links TRBV6-1 to TRBJ1-1, with D possibly being TRBD1 (6 bases). This CDR3 is 13 amino acids long. The germline V gene encodes CDR1 MNHNS and CDR2 SASEGT. Trimming shortened V by 7 bases and J by 10 bases, and 19 bases separated the two germline ends. Here the CDR3 DNA reads TGTGCCAGCACCGATGGCAACAGGGATGGAGCTTTCTTT. This sequence encodes CASTDGNRDGAFF.

This clonotype was observed a few times. The V and J genes are TRBV15 and TRBJ1-5; D is undetermined. The CDR3 has 17 amino acids. CDR1 LNHNV and CDR2 YYDKDF come from the germline V gene (reference sequence). Trimming removed 8 bases from V and 0 bases from J, with 20 bases in between. CDR3 in amino acids: CATSRGIEGYSNQPQHF. The CDR3 DNA sequence: TGTGCCACCTCGAGAGGGATTGAAGGGTATAGCAATCAGCCCCAGCATTTT.